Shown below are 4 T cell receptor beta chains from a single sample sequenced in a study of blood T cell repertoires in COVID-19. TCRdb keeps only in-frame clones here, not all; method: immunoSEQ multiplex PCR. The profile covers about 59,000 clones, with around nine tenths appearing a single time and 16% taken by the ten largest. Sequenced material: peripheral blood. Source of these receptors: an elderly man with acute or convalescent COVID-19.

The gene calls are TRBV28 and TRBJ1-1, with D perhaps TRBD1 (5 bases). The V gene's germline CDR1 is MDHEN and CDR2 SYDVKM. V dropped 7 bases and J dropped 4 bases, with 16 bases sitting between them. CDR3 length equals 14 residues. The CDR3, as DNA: TGTGCCAGCAAGACCGGGGGGGAGGGCACTGAAGCTTTCTTT. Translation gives CASKTGGEGTEAFF.

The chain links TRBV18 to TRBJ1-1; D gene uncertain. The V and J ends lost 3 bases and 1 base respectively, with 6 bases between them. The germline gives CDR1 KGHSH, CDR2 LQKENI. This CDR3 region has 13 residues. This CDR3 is CASSPLTNTEAFF. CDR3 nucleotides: TGTGCCAGCTCACCGCTAACGAACACTGAAGCTTTCTTT.

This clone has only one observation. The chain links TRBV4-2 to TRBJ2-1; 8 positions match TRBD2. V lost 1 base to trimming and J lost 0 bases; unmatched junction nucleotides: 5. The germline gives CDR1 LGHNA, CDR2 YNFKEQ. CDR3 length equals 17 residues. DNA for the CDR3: TGTGCCAGCAGCCAAGGGGCGGGGGGAACCTCCTACAATGAGCAGTTCTTC. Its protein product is CASSQGAGGTSYNEQFF.

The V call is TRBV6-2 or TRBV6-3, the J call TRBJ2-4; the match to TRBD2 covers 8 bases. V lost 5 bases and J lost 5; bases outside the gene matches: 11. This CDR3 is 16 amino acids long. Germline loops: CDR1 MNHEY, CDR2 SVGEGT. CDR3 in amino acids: CASSLQPGLVENIQYF. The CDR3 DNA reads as TGTGCCAGCAGTCTACAACCGGGACTAGTGGAAAACATTCAGTACTTC.